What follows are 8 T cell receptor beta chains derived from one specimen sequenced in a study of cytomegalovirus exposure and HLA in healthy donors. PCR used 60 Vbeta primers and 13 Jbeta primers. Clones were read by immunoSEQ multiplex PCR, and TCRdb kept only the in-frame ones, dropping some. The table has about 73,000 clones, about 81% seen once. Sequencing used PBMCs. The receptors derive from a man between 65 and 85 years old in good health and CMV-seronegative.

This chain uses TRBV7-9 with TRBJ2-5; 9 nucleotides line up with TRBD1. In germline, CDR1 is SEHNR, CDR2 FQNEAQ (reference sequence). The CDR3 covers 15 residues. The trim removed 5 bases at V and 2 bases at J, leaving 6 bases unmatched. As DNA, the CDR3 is TGTGCCAGCAGCCCAAGGGGGACAGGGCAAGAGACCCAGTACTTC. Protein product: CASSPRGTGQETQYF. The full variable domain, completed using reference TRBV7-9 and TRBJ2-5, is DTGVSQNPRHKITKRGQNVTFRCDPISEHNRLYWYRQTLGQGPEFLTYFQNEAQLEKSRLLSDRFSAERPKGSFSTLEIQRTEQGDSAMYLCASSPRGTGQETQYFGPGTRLLVL.

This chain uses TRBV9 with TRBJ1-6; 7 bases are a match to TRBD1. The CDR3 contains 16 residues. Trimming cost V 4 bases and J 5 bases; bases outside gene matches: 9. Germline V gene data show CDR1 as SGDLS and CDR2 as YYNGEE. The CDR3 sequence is CASSPRGTVNNSPLHF. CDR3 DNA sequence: TGTGCCAGCAGCCCCCGCGGGACAGTTAATAATTCACCCCTCCACTTT.

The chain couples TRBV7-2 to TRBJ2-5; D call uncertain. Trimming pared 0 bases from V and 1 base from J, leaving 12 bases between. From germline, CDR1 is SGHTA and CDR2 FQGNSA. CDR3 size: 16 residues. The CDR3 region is CASSLAGSQIQETQYF. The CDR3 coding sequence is TGTGCCAGCAGCTTAGCCGGTAGCCAAATCCAAGAGACCCAGTACTTC.

As DNA, the CDR3 is TGTGCCAGCAGCTCAGGACAGGGAAACATTCAGTACTTC. This sequence encodes CASSSGQGNIQYF. The chain links TRBV7-2 to TRBJ2-4, with 8 positions matching TRBD1. With 4 bases clipped from V and 6 bases from J, the junction kept 2 bases outside the gene matches. The CDR3 is 13 amino acids. The V gene's germline CDR1 is SGHTA and CDR2 FQGNSA.

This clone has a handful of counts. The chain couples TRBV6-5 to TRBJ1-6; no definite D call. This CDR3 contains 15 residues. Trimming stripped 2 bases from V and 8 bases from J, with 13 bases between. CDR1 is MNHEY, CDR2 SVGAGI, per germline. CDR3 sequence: CASSYAGYADSPLHF. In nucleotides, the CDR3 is TGTGCCAGCAGTTACGCGGGGTATGCGGATTCACCCCTCCACTTT.

DNA of the CDR3: TGTGCCAGCAGTTCGACAGGGAACCGCTTGGGAAACTATGGCTACACCTTC. Protein: CASSSTGNRLGNYGYTF. V usage is TRBV28 and J usage is TRBJ1-2, with 7 bases fitting TRBD1. With V trimmed by 4 bases and J by 2 bases, 13 bases remained unmatched. The length of the CDR3 is 17 residues. Germline-derived CDR1 and CDR2 are MDHEN and SYDVKM.

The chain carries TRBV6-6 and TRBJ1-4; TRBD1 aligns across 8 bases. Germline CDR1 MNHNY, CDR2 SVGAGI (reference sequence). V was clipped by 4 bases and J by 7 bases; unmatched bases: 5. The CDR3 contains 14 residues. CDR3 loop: CASSSGQGGEKLFF. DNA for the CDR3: TGTGCCAGCAGTTCAGGACAGGGAGGTGAAAAACTGTTTTTT.

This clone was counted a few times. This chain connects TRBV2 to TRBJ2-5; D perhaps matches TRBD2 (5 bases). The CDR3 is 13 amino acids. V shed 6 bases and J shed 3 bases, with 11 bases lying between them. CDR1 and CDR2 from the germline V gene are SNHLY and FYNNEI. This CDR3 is CASRVAPKETQYF. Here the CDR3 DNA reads TGTGCCAGCAGGGTAGCGCCCAAAGAGACCCAGTACTTC.